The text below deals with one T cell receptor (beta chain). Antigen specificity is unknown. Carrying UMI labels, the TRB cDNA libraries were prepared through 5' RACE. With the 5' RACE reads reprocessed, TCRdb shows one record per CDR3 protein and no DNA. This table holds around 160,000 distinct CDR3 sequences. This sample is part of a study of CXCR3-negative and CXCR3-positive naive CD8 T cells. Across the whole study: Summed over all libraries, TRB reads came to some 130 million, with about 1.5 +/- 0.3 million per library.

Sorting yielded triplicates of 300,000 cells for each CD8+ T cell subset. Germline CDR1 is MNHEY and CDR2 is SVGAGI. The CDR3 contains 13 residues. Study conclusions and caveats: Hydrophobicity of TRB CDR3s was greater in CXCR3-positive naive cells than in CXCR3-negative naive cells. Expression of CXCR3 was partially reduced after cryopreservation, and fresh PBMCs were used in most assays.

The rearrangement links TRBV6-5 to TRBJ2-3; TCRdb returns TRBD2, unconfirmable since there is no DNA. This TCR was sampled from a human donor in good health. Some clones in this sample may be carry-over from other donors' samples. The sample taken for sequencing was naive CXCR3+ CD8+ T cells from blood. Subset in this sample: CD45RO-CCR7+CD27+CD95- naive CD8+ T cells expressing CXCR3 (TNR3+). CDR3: CASRRGGIDTQYF.